This record concerns one T cell receptor beta chain sequence. The data derive from a study of shared clonotypes between healthy human individuals. Assay: immunoSEQ multiplex PCR; the TCRdb copy retains only in-frame clones and omits some. The repertoire holds roughly 2.5 million clones, around nine tenths seen once, with over 0.12% in the top ten. The CDR3 sequence is 13 residues long. The chain has TRBV21-1 and TRBJ1-1. TRBV21-1 is a documented pseudogene. Material: naive CD4+ T cells sorted from blood. The subset: CD45RA+ positively selected. This TCR derives from a young man in good health. The chain's CDR3 is CASSRPRDTEAFF. The CDR3 DNA is TGTGCCAGCAGCAGACCGAGGGACACTGAAGCTTTCTTT.